Ten or more counts support the clone carrying this T cell receptor beta chain. Its specificity is not known. The data belong to a study of T cells in Graves' hyperthyroidism and ophthalmopathy. Pregnant or lactating patients were excluded, as were those with uncontrolled infection or other autoimmune disease. Every diagnosis used clinical symptoms, serum thyroxine and TRAb, thyroid ultrasound and orbital computed tomography. Researchers took RNA transcripts and amplified the TCR beta CDR3 regions from them. A set of HTBI primers served as the primers for a first-round RT-PCR of the TCR CDR3. TCRdb used MiXCR to reprocess the multiplex PCR reads, holding one entry per CDR3 protein. Of 550,000 to 700,000 distinct CDR3 sequences in the sample, about 43% were seen once. Study findings and constraints: Progression to ophthalmopathy was predicted a median of 6.5 months early. Among clonotypes expanded in thyroid above 0.001, most were also found in blood.

Germline CDR1 reads SEHNR; CDR2 reads FQNEAQ (reference sequence). The CDR3 sequence is 13 residues long. Trimming pared 2 bases from V and 2 bases from J, leaving 4 bases between. The sequencing input was peripheral blood or thyroid tissue (not recorded which). The clonotype comes from an adult woman with Graves' disease, either hyperthyroidism or ophthalmopathy (not recorded which). The chain is built from TRBV7-9 and TRBJ1-3; D ambiguous. CDR3 sequence (DNA): TGTGCCAGCAGCTTAACTACTGGAAACACCATATATTTT. Translating gives CASSLTTGNTIYF.